What follows is one T cell receptor (beta chain) and its context. Its antigen remains undetermined. No base-level quality is on record; no much larger clone is a single base apart. The sample belongs to a study of T cell changes during pregnancy in multiple sclerosis (dated by TCRdb to about 2019). In the study overall: Changes in the T cell repertoire over the course of pregnancy were examined in this study in women with multiple sclerosis.

Per the germline V gene, SGHRS is the CDR1 and YFSETQ is the CDR2. V trim: 4 bases; J trim: 6 bases; unmatched bases: 5. The CDR3 contains 14 residues, cysteine and phenylalanine counted. Only the CDR3 region is kept as DNA, spanning 42 bases read in frame from base 1. Receptors were amplified or captured by the immunoSEQ multiplex PCR assay. This immuneACCESS table, as held by TCRdb, lists in-frame sequences with V and J called but not all clones. Of the missing ones, under half trace to an unresolved V gene in checked studies; the others have no known cause. The sample contains tens of thousands of clones, about 93% of them found a single time. Clones ranked in the top ten supply approximately 0.93% of the sample.

Recombination linked TRBV5-1 to TRBJ1-2; TRBD1 agrees with 11 junctional bases. This receptor was obtained from a female donor with multiple sclerosis, enrolled in a pregnancy study. The input for sequencing was peripheral blood, taken in the first trimester of pregnancy. The base sequence is TGCGCCAGCAGCGCCGGGACAGGGGGAAATGGCTACACCTTC. This gives the protein CASSAGTGGNGYTF.